One sample yielded the 30 T cell receptor beta chains listed below, sequenced in a study of identical twins. TCRdb independently ran MiXCR on the 5' RACE reads; one entry per CDR3 protein. The sample includes 1,800,000 or so distinct CDR3 sequences, 25% to 35% of them seen just once. Sequencing input: cord blood. Every receptor here comes from a newborn girl in good health.

This clonotype was seen only a few times. J is TRBJ1-1 and V is TRBV4-2, with 7 bases matching TRBD1. CDR1 LGHNA and CDR2 YNFKEQ come from the germline V gene. The CDR3 loop spans 15 amino acids. V trimming: 6 bases; J trimming: 0 bases; junction bases outside the gene matches: 7. The CDR3 loop reads CASRREGALNTEAFF. The CDR3 DNA is TGTGCCAGCAGACGGGAGGGGGCTTTGAACACTGAAGCTTTCTTT.

This clonotype came up a few times. The rearrangement uses TRBV29-1 and TRBJ1-4; D unresolved. The ends were cut back, 4 bases at V and 2 bases at J, with 5 bases in the middle. CDR1 is SQVTM and CDR2 is ANQGSEA in the germline V gene. The CDR3 contains 12 residues. The CDR3 region has the DNA TGCAGCGTTGGTCCGACTAATGAAAAACTGTTTTTT. Its translation: CSVGPTNEKLFF. The complete variable domain, with remaining parts taken from reference TRBV29-1 and TRBJ1-4, reads SAVISQKPSRDICQRGTSLTIQCQVDSQVTMMFWYRQQPGQSLTLIATANQGSEATYESGFVIDKFPISRPNLTFSTLTVSNMSPEDSSIYLCSVGPTNEKLFFGSGTQLSVL.

The V gene is TRBV6-1, the J gene TRBJ2-1; tentatively, D is TRBD2 (6 bases). CDR3 size: 14 residues. Germline CDR1 is MNHNS and CDR2 is SASEGT. The V end was cut by 7 bases, the J end by 6 bases, with 16 bases between. DNA of the CDR3: TGTGCCAGCACCCAGTGGGGACTTCTCAATGAGCAGTTCTTC. Translating it yields CASTQWGLLNEQFF.

The chain is built from TRBV5-1 and TRBJ1-4, with unresolved D. The germline V gene has CDR1 SGHRS and CDR2 YFSETQ. Trimming took off 0 bases at V and 8 bases at J, with 17 bases between the two ends. The CDR3 has 16 amino acids. The CDR3 DNA reads TGCGCCAGCAGCTTGGGCAACTCTGGAGCGTTCGAAAAACTGTTTTTT. It translates to CASSLGNSGAFEKLFF.

In this sample, this clonotype turned up a few times. The chain joins TRBV6-1 to TRBJ1-2; TRBD1 might be the D (6 bases). Trimming cost V 4 bases and J 4 bases, with 16 bases left between them. Germline CDR1 and CDR2: MNHNS and SASEGT. The CDR3 consists of 15 residues. Written as DNA, the CDR3 is TGTGCCAGCAGTGGTAACAGGGCTCTCCTCTATGGCTACACCTTC. This codes for CASSGNRALLYGYTF.

The CDR3 spells CSVEGTRGGPIYGYTF. Written as DNA, the CDR3 is TGCAGCGTTGAAGGGACCAGGGGGGGGCCGATCTATGGCTACACCTTC. The chain recombines TRBV29-1 with TRBJ1-2; 7 positions agree with TRBD1. The junction had 12 bases not matched to a gene; V was cut back by 1 base and J by 4 bases. This CDR3 is 16 amino acids long. CDR1 SQVTM and CDR2 ANQGSEA come from the germline V gene.

This rearrangement joins TRBV5-1 to TRBJ1-2; 7 nucleotides align to TRBD1. The CDR3 extends over 15 amino acids. Per the germline V gene, CDR1 is SGHRS and CDR2 is YFSETQ. V lost 2 bases to trimming and J lost 6 bases; unmatched junction nucleotides: 10. The CDR3, as DNA: TGCGCCAGCAGCTTTGGGGCGACAGGGAGTCATGGCTACACCTTC. Translating gives CASSFGATGSHGYTF.

Details on this clonotype: A read error is possible here, since a much larger clone lies one base away. J is TRBJ2-1 and V is TRBV5-1, with TRBD2 identical over 9 bases. The end of the DNA fits TRBJ2-7 better, so the J call may be wrong. CDR3 length: 14 amino acids. In germline, CDR1 is SGHRS, CDR2 YFSETQ. The chain's CDR3 is CASAGTSSYNEQYF. The DNA of the CDR3 is TGCGCCAGCGCCGGGACTAGCTCCTACAATGAGCAGTACTTC.

This clonotype turned up a few times. The chain recombines TRBV7-2 with TRBJ2-7; a possible D gene is TRBD2 (6 bases). Trimming took 1 base from V and 5 from J, leaving 12 bases between them. Germline V CDR1 and CDR2: SGHTA, FQGNSA. The CDR3 totals 14 residues. The CDR3 DNA follows: TGTGCCAGCAGCTTAGGGGCGGGAACGGACGAGCAGTACTTC. Protein sequence: CASSLGAGTDEQYF.

The rearrangement uses TRBV6-1 and TRBJ1-6; D remains ambiguous. The CDR3 is 14 residues long. CDR1 is MNHNS, CDR2 SASEGT, per germline. The V gene lost 4 bases and the J gene lost 1 base, with 5 bases spanning the gap. The CDR3, as DNA: TGTGCCAGCAGTGGGTGGTCCTATAATTCACCCCTCCACTTT. It specifies CASSGWSYNSPLHF.

This clonotype has only a few counts. This rearrangement joins TRBV20-1 to TRBJ2-7, with 7 bases that match TRBD2. The CDR3 sequence is 14 residues long. CDR1 DFQATT and CDR2 SNEGSKA come from the germline V gene (reference sequence). V lost 5 bases to trimming and J lost 0 bases; unmatched junction nucleotides: 7. DNA for the CDR3: TGCAGTGCTCTCGGCGGGAGACTCTCCTACGAGCAGTACTTC. This sequence encodes CSALGGRLSYEQYF.

The chain employs TRBV12-3 or TRBV12-4 and TRBJ2-4; D is uncertain. CDR3 size: 13 residues. The V end lost 1 base, the J end lost 13 bases, and 14 bases lay between the germline ends. In nucleotides, the CDR3 is TGTGCCAGCAGTTTAGACAGTTCTATTGGGCAGTACTTC. Amino acids: CASSLDSSIGQYF.

There are a few counts of this clonotype. V gene TRBV29-1 combines with J gene TRBJ2-3, with TRBD2 matching over 10 bases. V lost 5 bases and J lost 2; bases outside the gene matches: 4. CDR3 length: 14 residues. Germline loops: CDR1 SQVTM, CDR2 ANQGSEA. The CDR3 region has the DNA TGCAGCGTTACCAGCGGGAGGGCCACAGATACGCAGTATTTT. Translated: CSVTSGRATDTQYF.

The CDR3 region has the DNA TGTGCCAGCAGTTATGTTGGGGGAGAGGGCTACGAGCAGTACTTC. It encodes CASSYVGGEGYEQYF. The rearrangement uses TRBV6-5 and TRBJ2-7; D may be TRBD1 or TRBD2 (5 bases each). V dropped 3 bases and J dropped 3 bases, with 15 bases sitting between them. Germline V gene lookup returns CDR1 MNHEY and CDR2 SVGAGI. CDR3 length equals 15 residues.

The rearrangement joins TRBV15 to TRBJ2-4, with 7 bases lining up with TRBD2. Losses at the gene ends were 0 bases for V and 11 bases for J; bases not matched to a gene: 4. Germline V gene data show CDR1 as LNHNV and CDR2 as YYDKDF (reference sequence). CDR3 length equals 13 residues. The CDR3, as DNA: TGTGCCACCAGCAGAGATCTGGGGGGGGTTCAGTACTTC. Its translation: CATSRDLGGVQYF.

V usage is TRBV15 and J usage is TRBJ1-2; no definite D call. With 0 bases removed from V and 1 base from J, the gap between germline ends came to 9 bases. CDR1 LNHNV and CDR2 YYDKDF come from the germline V gene (reference sequence). This CDR3 spans 15 amino acids. The CDR3 DNA follows: TGTGCCACCAGCAGAGATCGCGGCCTTAACTATGGCTACACCTTC. This encodes CATSRDRGLNYGYTF.

This clonotype showed up just a few times. The chain couples TRBV13 to TRBJ2-7; maybe TRBD2 (7 bases). The CDR3 contains 15 residues. Deletions cut 5 bases from V and 3 bases from J, with 17 bases between. Germline CDR1 and CDR2: PRHDT and FYEKMQ (reference sequence). The CDR3 DNA is TGTGCCAGCAGCCCCCGCGGGGGCAACGACTACGAGCAGTACTTC. Its protein is CASSPRGGNDYEQYF.

The sample holds a few counts of this clonotype. The CDR3 sequence: CSARDGAGSTGELFF. CDR3 coding DNA: TGCAGTGCTAGAGATGGTGCGGGATCCACCGGGGAGCTGTTTTTT. This sequence joins TRBV20-1 and TRBJ2-2; a possible D gene is TRBD2 (6 bases). The CDR3 runs 15 residues. The V end was cut by 0 bases, the J end by 4 bases, with 12 bases between. CDR1 DFQATT and CDR2 SNEGSKA come from the germline V gene (reference sequence).

This clonotype has more than one count but fewer than ten. With a much larger clone just one base away, this may be a read error. The chain is built from TRBV10-3 and TRBJ2-7, with no clear D. The CDR3 is 10 residues long. V was trimmed by 4 bases and J by 3 bases, leaving 1 base between them. The germline gives CDR1 ENHRY, CDR2 SYGVKD. The CDR3 DNA reads as TGTGCCATCAGTGGCTACGAGCAGTACTTC. This translates into CAISGYEQYF.

This clonotype was counted ten times or more. The gene calls are TRBV15 and TRBJ2-3; D may be TRBD2 (5 bases). CDR1 and CDR2 (germline): LNHNV, YYDKDF (reference sequence). The CDR3 is 18 residues long. V was clipped by 0 bases and J by 8 bases, with 24 bases between them. CDR3 amino acids: CATSRDSTSGLRLSTQYF. CDR3 sequence (DNA): TGTGCCACCAGCAGAGATTCCACCTCCGGACTTCGACTGAGTACGCAGTATTTT.

There are many counts of this clonotype. The CDR3 bases are TGCGCCAGCAGCTTTACTAGCGGGGGGTTCTACAATGAGCAGTTCTTC. Amino acids: CASSFTSGGFYNEQFF. This rearrangement joins TRBV5-1 to TRBJ2-1; 12 bases are a match to TRBD2. V shed 2 bases, J shed 3 bases, and the junction held 3 bases outside the gene matches. The CDR3 is 16 residues long. Germline V gene sequence: CDR1 SGHRS, CDR2 YFSETQ.

The J gene is TRBJ1-5, the V gene TRBV4-1; 10 nucleotides align to TRBD1. There are 14 residues in the CDR3. The germline V gene has CDR1 MGHRA and CDR2 YSYEKL. Trimming took 1 base from V and 6 from J; bases not matched to a gene: 0. This CDR3 is CASSQGDRGQPQHF. The CDR3 DNA sequence: TGCGCCAGCAGCCAAGGGGACAGGGGTCAGCCCCAGCATTTT.

This chain joins TRBV6-5 and TRBJ1-5; D perhaps matches TRBD1 (6 bases). This CDR3 comprises 13 residues. Per the germline V gene, CDR1 is MNHEY and CDR2 is SVGAGI. Trimming removed 6 bases from V and 7 bases from J, with 13 bases in between. Written as DNA, the CDR3 is TGTGCCAGCAGGTCGGACAGAGGCCAGCCCCAGCATTTT. Amino acids: CASRSDRGQPQHF.

This clonotype was found many times. This chain uses TRBV7-2 with TRBJ1-2; 8 bases agree with TRBD1. From germline, CDR1 is SGHTA and CDR2 FQGNSA. The CDR3 extends over 14 amino acids. The trim removed 2 bases at V and 2 bases at J, leaving 1 base unmatched. The CDR3 loop reads CASSLNRGNYGYTF. CDR3 nucleotides: TGTGCCAGCAGCTTAAACAGGGGGAACTATGGCTACACCTTC.

Concerning this clonotype: Compared with germline, one end of the junction differs, possibly owing to a read error. V is TRBV12-3 or TRBV12-4 and J is TRBJ2-3, with 10 nucleotides matching TRBD2. This CDR3 has 17 amino acids. CDR3 region: CASSLPTAGGGTDMQYF. The CDR3 region has the DNA TGTGCCAGCAGTTTGCCTACAGCGGGAGGGGGCACAGATATGCAGTATTTT.

This clonotype showed up just once. V is TRBV9 and J is TRBJ1-6, with 9 bases identical to TRBD1. The CDR3 has 16 residues. The germline gives CDR1 SGDLS, CDR2 YYNGEE. Trimming removed 0 bases from V and 9 bases from J; junction bases left unmatched: 7. CDR3 region: CASSVGGGQGASPLHF. For the CDR3, the DNA is TGTGCCAGCAGCGTAGGGGGGGGACAGGGCGCTTCACCCCTCCACTTT.

Only a few counts were recorded for this clonotype. The CDR3 region is CSAGTSGTYYEQYF. CDR3 DNA sequence: TGCAGTGCTGGAACTAGCGGAACTTACTACGAGCAGTACTTC. The chain uses TRBV20-1 and TRBJ2-7, with 8 bases that match TRBD2. After removal of 5 bases from V and 3 bases from J, the junction contained 9 bases not matched to a gene. The CDR3 spans 14 residues. Germline lookup yields CDR1 DFQATT and CDR2 SNEGSKA (reference sequence).

The chain carries TRBV6-1 and TRBJ1-1, with D unresolved. Deletions cut 7 bases from V and 1 base from J, with 10 bases between. This CDR3 spans 13 amino acids. Germline CDR1 reads MNHNS; CDR2 reads SASEGT. Written as DNA, the CDR3 is TGTGCCAGCACCCCCGGAAGGAACACTGAAGCTTTCTTT. Translated, it gives CASTPGRNTEAFF.

The rearrangement uses TRBV4-1 and TRBJ2-5; possible D gene TRBD2, 6 bases. The germline V and J ends were trimmed by 2 bases and 5 bases, with 15 bases remaining between them. Germline assignment: CDR1 MGHRA and CDR2 YSYEKL. This CDR3 contains 15 residues. The CDR3 sequence is CASSQTGVAAETQYF. The CDR3 region has the DNA TGCGCCAGCAGCCAAACGGGGGTAGCGGCGGAGACCCAGTACTTC.

This clonotype was seen a few times. The genes are TRBV4-2 and TRBJ2-6; D is ambiguous. The CDR3 extends over 14 amino acids. Trimming stripped 0 bases from V and 7 bases from J, with 7 bases between. CDR1 is LGHNA and CDR2 is YNFKEQ in the germline V gene. CDR3 sequence: CASSQDNPANVLTF. For the CDR3, the DNA is TGTGCCAGCAGCCAAGATAACCCCGCCAACGTCCTGACTTTC.